What follows is one T cell receptor beta chain and its context. No antigen is known for it. This record comes from a study of T cell responses to AZD1222 COVID-19 vaccine. Study observations and caveats: Most donors were white British and more were female, and clonal diversity was possibly underestimated.

Deletions cut 6 bases from V and 8 bases from J, with 25 bases between. This CDR3 comprises 17 residues. CDR1 is KGHDR, CDR2 SFDVKD, per germline. Here immunoSEQ multiplex PCR was the method, and the copy in TCRdb shows in-frame clones only, minus some. The sample records some 83,000 clones, around 86% being singletons. This clonotype was obtained from an adult in good health. The sequenced sample was peripheral blood, obtained on day 0 of AZD1222 vaccination. The chain recombines TRBV24-1 with TRBJ2-4; the D call may be TRBD1 or TRBD2 (5 bases each). In DNA form, the CDR3 reads TGTGCCACCAGTTCGTGGGATGCAGGGAGAGGTACTTACATTCAGTACTTC. This gives the protein CATSSWDAGRGTYIQYF.